These 19 T cell receptor beta chains were sequenced from one sample in a study of cytomegalovirus exposure and HLA in healthy donors. PCR employed 60 Vbeta and 13 Jbeta primers. Assay used: immunoSEQ multiplex PCR; TCRdb lists only in-frame clones, some missing. Here the sample spans 52,000 or so clones, around 78% being singletons. Sequencing was done on a sample of PBMCs. These receptors originate from a female donor in good health and CMV-seronegative.

J is TRBJ1-5 and V is TRBV15, with 8 bases aligning to TRBD1. J gave up 6 bases and V 5 bases, and 18 bases lay outside the gene matches. The germline V gene encodes CDR1 LNHNV and CDR2 YYDKDF (reference sequence). The CDR3 contains 18 residues. The CDR3 coding sequence is TGTGCCACCAGCCATGTCGGACTCCCCAGGGGGCGCACTCAGCCCCAGCATTTT. Translated: CATSHVGLPRGRTQPQHF.

The V gene is TRBV19, the J gene TRBJ2-7, with 7 bases that match TRBD2. This CDR3 is 15 amino acids long. V lost 3 bases to trimming and J lost 0 bases; unmatched junction nucleotides: 5. CDR1 is LNHDA, CDR2 SQIVND, per germline (reference sequence). The CDR3 here is CASSMGAGSSYEQYF. CDR3 DNA sequence: TGTGCCAGTAGTATGGGAGCGGGGAGCTCCTACGAGCAGTACTTC.

V is TRBV7-9 and J is TRBJ1-4; 7 bases match TRBD1. The germline V gene has CDR1 SEHNR and CDR2 FQNEAQ (reference sequence). The CDR3 covers 14 residues. The ends lost 3 bases at V and 8 bases at J; junction bases unmatched: 6. The CDR3, as DNA: TGTGCCAGCAGCTTTGGAGGGGGCGGGGAAAAACTGTTTTTT. This sequence encodes CASSFGGGGEKLFF. Full variable domain (remainder filled in from reference TRBV7-9 and TRBJ1-4): DTGVSQNPRHKITKRGQNVTFRCDPISEHNRLYWYRQTLGQGPEFLTYFQNEAQLEKSRLLSDRFSAERPKGSFSTLEIQRTEQGDSAMYLCASSFGGGGEKLFFGSGTQLSVL.

This sequence joins TRBV7-9 and TRBJ1-1, with 8 bases identical to TRBD1. The germline CDR1 and CDR2 sequences are SEHNR and FQNEAQ (reference sequence). The V segment lost 5 bases and the J segment 4 bases; nucleotides outside the gene matches: 6. This CDR3 contains 14 residues. CDR3 sequence (DNA): TGTGCCAGCAGCGCCCGACAGGGGAGCACTGAAGCTTTCTTT. Translation: CASSARQGSTEAFF.

The V gene is TRBV7-9, the J gene TRBJ2-1, with D perhaps matching TRBD1 (6 bases). CDR3 length: 17 residues. The germline gives CDR1 SEHNR, CDR2 FQNEAQ (reference sequence). CDR3 protein: CSGDTNRDGESYNEQFF. Written as DNA, the CDR3 is TGTTCCGGCGATACCAACAGGGACGGTGAATCCTACAATGAGCAGTTCTTC.

This chain's CDR3 is CASSQVGRGSSLIYEQYF. Written as DNA, the CDR3 is TGCGCCAGCAGCCAAGTGGGTAGAGGGTCTAGCCTAATCTACGAGCAGTACTTC. The J gene is TRBJ2-5, the V gene TRBV4-1; a possible D gene is TRBD2 (5 bases). The end of the DNA is better explained by TRBJ2-7, so the J call may be wrong. The CDR3 covers 18 residues. Germline CDR1 is MGHRA and CDR2 is YSYEKL.

The V call is TRBV5-4, the J call TRBJ1-4; D not certain. The CDR3 is 13 residues long. Trimming removed 9 bases at V and 4 bases at J, with 13 bases between. Germline CDR1 reads SGHNT; CDR2 reads YYREEE (reference sequence). The DNA for the CDR3 is TGTGCCATGCGCATGGGCCTTAATGAAAAACTGTTTTTT. This codes for CAMRMGLNEKLFF. The entire variable domain, with the rest obtained from reference TRBV5-4 and TRBJ1-4, is as follows: ETGVTQSPTHLIKTRGQQVTLRCSSQSGHNTVSWYQQALGQGPQFIFQYYREEENGRGNFPPRFSGLQFPNYSSELNVNALELDDSALYLCAMRMGLNEKLFFGSGTQLSVL.

The rearrangement uses TRBV30 and TRBJ1-2, with D unclear. Germline V gene sequence: CDR1 GTSNPN, CDR2 SVGIG (reference sequence). The CDR3 consists of 14 residues. The V gene lost 2 bases and the J gene lost 7 bases, with 17 bases spanning the gap. The CDR3 DNA is TGTGCCTGGAGTTCATTCGCCCAATCGGGTGGCTACACCTTC. Its translation: CAWSSFAQSGGYTF.

The rearrangement uses TRBV19 and TRBJ1-5; TRBD1 matches 9 bases. Germline lookup yields CDR1 LNHDA and CDR2 SQIVND (reference sequence). The CDR3 is 14 residues long. Germline trimming cut 6 bases from V and 6 bases from J; bases unmatched to any gene: 6. The CDR3 is CASRQTGGGQPQHF. CDR3 DNA: TGTGCCAGTAGGCAAACAGGGGGCGGTCAGCCCCAGCATTTT. Supplemented by reference TRBV19 and TRBJ1-5, the full variable domain reads DGGITQSPKYLFRKEGQNVTLSCEQNLNHDAMYWYRQDPGQGLRLIYYSQIVNDFQKGDIAEGYSVSREKKESFPLTVTSAQKNPTAFYLCASRQTGGGQPQHFGDGTRLSIL.

The V gene is TRBV4-2, the J gene TRBJ2-5; 14 nucleotides line up with TRBD2. Germline V gives CDR1 LGHNA, CDR2 YNFKEQ. There are 20 residues in the CDR3. V shed 4 bases and J 5 bases; nucleotides not matched to a gene: 18. CDR3 amino acids: CASSPRPGTSGGGSKETQYF. CDR3 coding DNA: TGTGCCAGCAGCCCTAGGCCCGGGACTAGCGGGGGAGGGTCTAAGGAGACCCAGTACTTC.

The rearrangement joins TRBV5-1 to TRBJ2-3; 7 bases agree with TRBD1. Germline V gene data show CDR1 as SGHRS and CDR2 as YFSETQ. The CDR3 is made up of 15 amino acids. After removal of 5 bases from V and 2 bases from J, the junction contained 8 bases not matched to a gene. The CDR3 sequence: CASSFGQVITDTQYF. CDR3 DNA: TGCGCCAGCAGTTTCGGACAGGTTATCACAGATACGCAGTATTTT. Complete variable domain (other parts from reference TRBV5-1 and TRBJ2-3): KAGVTQTPRYLIKTRGQQVTLSCSPISGHRSVSWYQQTPGQGLQFLFEYFSETQRNKGNFPGRFSGRQFSNSRSEMNVSTLELGDSALYLCASSFGQVITDTQYFGPGTRLTVL.

The chain uses TRBV5-1 and TRBJ2-1; D might be TRBD1 (5 bases). Trimming shortened V by 5 bases and J by 0 bases, and 12 bases separated the two germline ends. This CDR3 has 15 residues. The germline CDR1 and CDR2 sequences are SGHRS and YFSETQ. The DNA for the CDR3 is TGCGCCAGCAGACCAGGGCCTAGCTCCTACAATGAGCAGTTCTTC. Its translation: CASRPGPSSYNEQFF. Together with reference TRBV5-1 and TRBJ2-1, the CDR3 gives the full variable domain: KAGVTQTPRYLIKTRGQQVTLSCSPISGHRSVSWYQQTPGQGLQFLFEYFSETQRNKGNFPGRFSGRQFSNSRSEMNVSTLELGDSALYLCASRPGPSSYNEQFFGPGTRLTVL.

The chain is built from TRBV15 and TRBJ2-3, with D perhaps TRBD2 (6 bases). The CDR3 is made up of 15 amino acids. Germline CDR1 is LNHNV and CDR2 is YYDKDF (reference sequence). V lost 3 bases and J 6 bases, leaving 16 bases between the germline ends. The CDR3 protein is CATSRERANLDTQYF. In DNA form, the CDR3 reads TGTGCCACCAGCAGGGAGCGGGCCAACCTCGATACGCAGTATTTT. Supplemented by reference TRBV15 and TRBJ2-3, the full variable domain reads DAMVIQNPRYQVTQFGKPVTLSCSQTLNHNVMYWYQQKSSQAPKLLFHYYDKDFNNEADTPDNFQSRRPNTSFCFLDIRSPGLGDTAMYLCATSRERANLDTQYFGPGTRLTVL.

Remarks on this clone: An end of the junction differs from the germline gene, which may be a read error. The V call is TRBV7-9, the J call TRBJ2-3; a possible D gene is TRBD1 (5 bases). Germline values: CDR1 SEHNR, CDR2 FQNEAQ (reference sequence). The CDR3 has 16 residues. The CDR3 nucleotides are TGTTCCAGCAGACCCACCAGGGCCTCCCCCACAGATACGCAGTATTTT. Translation gives CSSRPTRASPTDTQYF.

This clone was observed a few times. The chain employs TRBV5-4 and TRBJ2-7; D is possibly TRBD2 (5 bases). CDR1 is SGHNT, CDR2 YYREEE, per germline (reference sequence). The CDR3 totals 14 residues. Trimming took 6 bases from V and 2 from J, leaving 15 bases between them. The CDR3 nucleotides read TGTGCCAGCAACTCAGAGGGCGGCCCCTACGAGCAGTACTTC. Translation gives CASNSEGGPYEQYF.

The rearrangement uses TRBV18 and TRBJ1-3; 7 bases are shared with TRBD1. This CDR3 comprises 14 residues. Germline assignment: CDR1 KGHSH and CDR2 LQKENI. The V gene end was trimmed by 3 bases and the J gene end by 4 bases; junction bases not matched to a gene: 3. The DNA of the CDR3 is TGTGCCAGCTCACCCCAGGGGGACGGAAACACCATATATTTT. This encodes CASSPQGDGNTIYF.

The V call is TRBV19, the J call TRBJ1-6; 8 bases line up with TRBD1. CDR1 LNHDA and CDR2 SQIVND come from the germline V gene (reference sequence). The CDR3 spans 12 residues. Trimming removed 5 bases from V and 16 bases from J; junction bases left unmatched: 7. CDR3 protein: CASSPWTGRLHF. The CDR3 bases are TGTGCCAGTAGTCCCTGGACAGGGAGGCTCCACTTT.

This CDR3 is CSARVGTSTYF. Written as DNA, the CDR3 is TGCAGTGCTAGAGTGGGGACTAGCACGTACTTC. The genes are TRBV20-1 and TRBJ2-7; TRBD2 aligns across 9 bases. V lost 1 base, J lost 12 bases, and 4 bases stayed unmatched. Germline V CDR1 and CDR2: DFQATT, SNEGSKA (reference sequence). CDR3 length: 11 residues.

The chain is built from TRBV19 and TRBJ1-1, with 9 positions matching TRBD1. Germline V gene data show CDR1 as LNHDA and CDR2 as SQIVND (reference sequence). The CDR3 consists of 14 residues. With 5 bases clipped from V and 4 bases from J, the junction kept 5 bases outside the gene matches. CDR3 sequence: CASSPDRGVTEAFF. CDR3 coding DNA: TGTGCCAGTAGTCCCGACAGGGGGGTCACTGAAGCTTTCTTT.